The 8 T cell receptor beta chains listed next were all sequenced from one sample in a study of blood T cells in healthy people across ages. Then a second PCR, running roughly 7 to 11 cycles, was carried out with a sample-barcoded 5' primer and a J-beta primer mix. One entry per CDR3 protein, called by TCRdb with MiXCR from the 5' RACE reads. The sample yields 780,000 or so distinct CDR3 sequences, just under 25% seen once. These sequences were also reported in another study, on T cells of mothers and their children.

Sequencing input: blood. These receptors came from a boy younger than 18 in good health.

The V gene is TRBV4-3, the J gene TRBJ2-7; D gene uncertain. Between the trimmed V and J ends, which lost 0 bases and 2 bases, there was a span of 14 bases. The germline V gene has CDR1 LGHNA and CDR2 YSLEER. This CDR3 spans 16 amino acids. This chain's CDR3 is CASSQDGLVGTYEQYF. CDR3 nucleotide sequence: TGCGCCAGCAGCCAAGATGGTCTAGTCGGCACCTACGAGCAGTACTTC.

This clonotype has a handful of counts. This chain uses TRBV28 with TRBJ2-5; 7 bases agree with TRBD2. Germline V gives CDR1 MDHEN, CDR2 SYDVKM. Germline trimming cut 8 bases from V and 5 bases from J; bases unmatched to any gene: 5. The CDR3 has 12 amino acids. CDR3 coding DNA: TGTGCCAGCGGGGGGGGTGTGGAGACCCAGTACTTC. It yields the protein CASGGGVETQYF.

The CDR3 is CASSYSSHRGPYNEQFF. The CDR3 nucleotides are TGTGCCAGCAGTTACTCTTCCCACAGGGGGCCCTACAATGAGCAGTTCTTC. The chain couples TRBV6-5 to TRBJ2-1; 9 bases match TRBD1. J gave up 2 bases and V 0 bases, and 5 bases lay outside the gene matches. This CDR3 has 17 residues. Germline loops: CDR1 MNHEY, CDR2 SVGAGI.

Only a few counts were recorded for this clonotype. In nucleotides, the CDR3 is TGTGCCAGCAGCTTAGGACTAGCGGTGCCATACAATGAGCAGTTCTTC. It is translated as CASSLGLAVPYNEQFF. The chain joins TRBV7-8 to TRBJ2-5; the match to TRBD2 covers 9 bases. Gene TRBJ2-1 matches the end of the DNA better, so the J call may be wrong. The CDR3 loop spans 16 amino acids. From germline, CDR1 is SGHVS and CDR2 FQNEAQ.

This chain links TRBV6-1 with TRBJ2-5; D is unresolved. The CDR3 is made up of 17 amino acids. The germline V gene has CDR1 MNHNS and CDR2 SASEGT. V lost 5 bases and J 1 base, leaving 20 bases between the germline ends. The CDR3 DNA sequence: TGTGCCAGCAGTACCCTGGATTCACACGGACCCCAAGAGACCCAGTACTTC. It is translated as CASSTLDSHGPQETQYF.

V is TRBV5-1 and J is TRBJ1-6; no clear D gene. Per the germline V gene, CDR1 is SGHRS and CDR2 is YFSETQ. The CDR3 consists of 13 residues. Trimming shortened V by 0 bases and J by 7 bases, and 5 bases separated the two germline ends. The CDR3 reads CASSLGTNSPLHF. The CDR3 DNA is TGCGCCAGCAGCTTGGGGACCAATTCACCCCTCCACTTT.

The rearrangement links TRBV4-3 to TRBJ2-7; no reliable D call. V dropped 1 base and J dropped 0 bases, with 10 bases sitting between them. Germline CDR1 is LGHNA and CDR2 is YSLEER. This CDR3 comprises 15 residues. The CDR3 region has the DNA TGCGCCAGCAGCCAAGGGTACAGTACCTCCTACGAGCAGTACTTC. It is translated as CASSQGYSTSYEQYF.

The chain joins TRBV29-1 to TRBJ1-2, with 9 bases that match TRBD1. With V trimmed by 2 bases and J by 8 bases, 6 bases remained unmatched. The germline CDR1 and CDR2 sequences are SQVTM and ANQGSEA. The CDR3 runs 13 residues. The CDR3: CSVELQGAGGYTF. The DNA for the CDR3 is TGCAGCGTTGAACTACAGGGGGCTGGGGGCTACACCTTC.